Following are 20 T cell receptor beta chains from one sample sequenced in a study of T cell clonality in common variable immunodeficiency. Here immunoSEQ multiplex PCR was the method, and the copy in TCRdb shows in-frame clones only, minus some. This sample has tens of thousands of clones, each found more than once. The sequencing input was peripheral blood mononuclear cells. The source is a person aged 18 to 70 in good health.

This clone appeared many times. The CDR3 end is not reached by the read, which stops 3 residues before it; the germline J gene fills it in. The rearrangement uses TRBV5-4 and TRBJ1-1, with D possibly matching TRBD1 (6 bases). This CDR3 spans 13 amino acids. Germline-derived CDR1 and CDR2 are SGHNT and YYREEE (reference sequence). Trimming removed 5 bases from V and 2 bases from J, with 10 bases in between. The sequenced part of the CDR3 DNA is TGTGCCAGCAGAACAGGGATTAACACTGAA. Amino acid sequence: CASRTGINTE. The CDR3 as a whole reads CASRTGINTEAFF.

This clone was counted many times. The read finishes 3 residues shy of the CDR3 end, and the germline J gene is used to complete it. The V call is TRBV5-4, the J call TRBJ2-1; the D gene is possibly TRBD1 (5 bases). Deletions cut 0 bases from V and 3 bases from J, with 10 bases between. The germline V gene has CDR1 SGHNT and CDR2 YYREEE (reference sequence). The CDR3 runs 15 residues. CDR3 amino acids: CASSLVSGIYNEQFF. CDR3 DNA (partial): TGTGCCAGCAGCTTGGTATCAGGGATCTACAATGAG.

This clone was seen many times. The CDR3 goes on 3 residues after the read ends, and that part is filled in from the germline J gene. The genes are TRBV20-1 and TRBJ1-6; D possibly corresponds to TRBD1 (5 bases). The V end lost 6 bases, the J end lost 2 bases, and 11 bases lay between the germline ends. The CDR3 runs 14 residues. CDR1 and CDR2 (germline): DFQATT, SNEGSKA (reference sequence). The sequenced part of the CDR3 DNA is TGCAGTGCACAGGACACTCCCTATAATTCACCC. Encoded protein: CSAQDTPYNSP. The complete CDR3 sequence is CSAQDTPYNSPLHF.

Comment on this clone: The missing CDR3 end, 3 residues past where the read stops, is filled in from the germline J gene. The chain uses TRBV7-9 and TRBJ2-3; TRBD2 matches 8 bases. V lost 11 bases and J lost 3; bases outside the gene matches: 7. Germline CDR1 reads SEHNR; CDR2 reads FQNEAQ (reference sequence). The CDR3 consists of 13 residues. The DNA read from the CDR3 is TGTGCCCTTACCGGGGGGGATACAGATACG. Its translation is CALTGGDTDT. The CDR3 in its entirety is CALTGGDTDTQYF.

Ten or more counts support this clone. Read coverage stops 3 residues before the CDR3 terminus; the germline J gene supplies the remainder. The chain uses TRBV19 and TRBJ1-1, with D possibly being TRBD1 (5 bases). Trimming pared 3 bases from V and 3 bases from J, leaving 8 bases between. The CDR3 loop spans 13 amino acids. Germline CDR1 LNHDA, CDR2 SQIVND (reference sequence). The CDR3 sequence is CASSMGGDTEAFF. The CDR3 DNA, read in part, is TGTGCCAGTAGTATGGGGGGGGACACTGAA.

This clone was seen ten or more times. The sequenced fragment ends 3 residues before the CDR3 boundary, so the rest is inferred from the germline J gene. The J gene is TRBJ2-7, the V gene TRBV6-2 or TRBV6-3, with 9 nucleotides matching TRBD2. The CDR3 length is 17 residues. Germline CDR1 and CDR2: MNHEY and SVGEGT. Trimming at V came to 4 bases and at J to 2 bases, leaving 12 bases not matched to a gene. CDR3 DNA, as far as it was read: TGTGCCAGCAGTTCCTTTATGGGGCTAGCGGGGACCTACGAG. Protein: CASSSFMGLAGTYE. The complete CDR3 sequence is CASSSFMGLAGTYEQYF.

This clone was counted many times. The CDR3 end falls 3 residues outside the read, so it is completed with the germline J gene. V gene TRBV19 combines with J gene TRBJ2-3, with no clear D. This CDR3 is built from 16 residues. V lost 3 bases, J lost 0 bases, and 13 bases lay in between. CDR1 LNHDA and CDR2 SQIVND come from the germline V gene (reference sequence). The DNA read from the CDR3 is TGTGCCAGTAGTATTTATCGAGCGACTAGCACAGATACG. Its translation: CASSIYRATSTDT. The CDR3 in full is CASSIYRATSTDTQYF.

At least ten counts were recorded for this clone. Sequencing ends 3 residues short of the CDR3 end; the germline J gene provides the rest. The gene calls are TRBV11-2 and TRBJ2-3, with D possibly TRBD1 on 6 matching bases. V lost 5 bases, J lost 4 bases, and 13 bases lay in between. Germline loops: CDR1 SGHAT, CDR2 FQNNGV. The CDR3 totals 14 residues. CDR3 DNA (partial): TGTGCCAGCAGCCTACAGGGTTGGCCAGATACG. Protein sequence: CASSLQGWPDT. The entire CDR3 protein is CASSLQGWPDTQYF.

In this sample, this clone turned up many times. The read terminates 3 residues before the CDR3 end, so the remaining end is supplied by the germline J gene. This chain uses TRBV19 with TRBJ2-6; 7 bases fit TRBD1. From germline, CDR1 is LNHDA and CDR2 SQIVND (reference sequence). V shed 4 bases, J shed 0 bases, and the junction held 3 bases outside the gene matches. The CDR3 has 16 amino acids. The CDR3 here is CASSRDSNSGANVLTF. CDR3 DNA, as far as it was read: TGTGCCAGTAGTAGGGACAGCAACTCTGGGGCCAACGTC.

In this sample, this clone turned up many times. The read terminates 3 residues ahead of where the CDR3 ends, so the germline J gene completes it. The V gene is TRBV6-2 or TRBV6-3, the J gene TRBJ1-4; TRBD1 matches 12 bases. Unmatched junction bases numbered 11, after V lost 8 bases and J lost 7 bases. CDR3 length equals 16 residues. CDR1 MNHEY and CDR2 SVGEGT come from the germline V gene. The chain's CDR3 is CASGRDRGLSREKLFF. Incomplete CDR3 DNA: TGTGCCAGCGGCCGGGACAGGGGGCTTTCTCGTGAAAAA.

This clone was picked up many times. CDR3 bases read: TGTGCCAGCAACAAAGCGGGAGAGGTCACCGGGGAG. Translation: CASNKAGEVTGE. The full CDR3 sequence reads CASNKAGEVTGELFF. V and J are TRBV7-8 and TRBJ2-2; 8 bases line up with TRBD2. The DNA ends 3 residues before the CDR3 does, and the rest of the CDR3 is filled in from the germline J gene. Germline V gene sequence: CDR1 SGHVS, CDR2 FQNEAQ. Germline trimming cut 7 bases from V and 4 bases from J; bases unmatched to any gene: 8. The CDR3 runs to 15 residues.

The table lists this clone with many counts. Read sequence stops 3 residues before the CDR3 end, and the germline J gene provides the missing end. The chain uses TRBV4-1 and TRBJ1-1; TRBD1 aligns across 10 bases. CDR1 is MGHRA and CDR2 is YSYEKL in the germline V gene. J gave up 1 base and V 2 bases, and 4 bases lay outside the gene matches. The length of the CDR3 is 16 residues. The CDR3 sequence is CASSQWTGGANTEAFF. The CDR3 bases that were read are TGCGCCAGCAGCCAATGGACAGGGGGGGCGAACACTGAA.

The sample holds many counts of this clone. The missing CDR3 end, 3 residues past where the read stops, is filled in from the germline J gene. The rearrangement uses TRBV11-2 and TRBJ1-2, with TRBD1 matching 10 bases. The V gene's germline CDR1 is SGHAT and CDR2 FQNNGV. This CDR3 is 15 amino acids long. CDR3 bases read: TGTGCCAGCAGCTTAAATGACAGGGGGCAAGGAGGC. Amino acid sequence: CASSLNDRGQGG. The complete CDR3 protein is CASSLNDRGQGGYTF. The whole variable domain, filled in from reference TRBV11-2 and TRBJ1-2, reads EAGVAQSPRYKIIEKRQSVAFWCNPISGHATLYWYQQILGQGPKLLIQFQNNGVVDDSQLPKDRFSAERLKGVDSTLKIQPAKLEDSAVYLCASSLNDRGQGGYTFGSGTRLTVV.

This clone was counted ten times or more. The read stops 3 residues short of the end of the CDR3; the missing end is completed from the germline J gene. The chain links TRBV18 to TRBJ2-7; no clear D gene. There are 12 residues in the CDR3. Germline CDR1 reads KGHSH; CDR2 reads LQKENI. V gave up 3 bases and J gave up 6 bases, with 9 bases separating them. The CDR3 loop reads CASSPFTGEQYF. CDR3 bases read: TGTGCCAGCTCACCGTTTACCGGCGAG.

This clone was counted ten times or more. Coverage ceases 3 residues before the CDR3 finishes, and the germline J gene fills in the end. The chain combines TRBV30 with TRBJ2-7, with 7 nucleotides matching TRBD1. Trimming removed 5 bases from V and 3 bases from J; junction bases left unmatched: 10. The CDR3 extends over 14 amino acids. CDR1 is GTSNPN and CDR2 is SVGIG in the germline V gene (reference sequence). The CDR3 DNA, read in part, is TGTGCCTGGGCCGGGACAGCCTTCTTCTACGAG. This gives the protein CAWAGTAFFYE. The entire CDR3 protein is CAWAGTAFFYEQYF.

This clone was counted at least ten times. The read halts 3 residues ahead of the CDR3 end, with the missing end drawn from the germline J gene. The chain uses TRBV7-2 and TRBJ1-1; tentative D call: TRBD1 (6 bases). Germline loops: CDR1 SGHTA, CDR2 FQGNSA. The CDR3 length is 14 residues. The V gene lost 5 bases and the J gene lost 0 bases, with 10 bases spanning the gap. The sequenced CDR3 bases are TGTGCCAGCAGCCCCCAGGGGTTGAACACTGAA. Translating gives CASSPQGLNTE. The full CDR3 protein is CASSPQGLNTEAFF.

The table lists this clone with many counts. From the germline J gene comes the end of the CDR3, since the read stops 3 residues before it. This chain connects TRBV12-3 or TRBV12-4 to TRBJ2-3, with D possibly matching TRBD2 (6 bases). This CDR3 is built from 16 residues. V was pared by 4 bases and J by 3 bases, with 17 bases between. Incomplete CDR3 DNA: TGTGCCAGCAGTTATATGGGCGGGGCCCGGACAGATACG. This translates into CASSYMGGARTDT. The entire CDR3 reads CASSYMGGARTDTQYF.

In its sample, this clone was seen many times. The sequenced fragment ends 3 residues before the CDR3 boundary, so the rest is inferred from the germline J gene. V and J are TRBV30 and TRBJ2-7; 10 bases are shared with TRBD2. CDR3 size: 18 residues. CDR1 is GTSNPN and CDR2 is SVGIG in the germline V gene (reference sequence). Germline trimming cut 3 bases from V and 4 bases from J; bases unmatched to any gene: 18. CDR3 DNA (partial): TGTGCCTGGAGAAGGCGGCTAGCGGGAGTTCTCCCCATATACGAG. Amino acids: CAWRRRLAGVLPIYE. The entire CDR3 sequence reads CAWRRRLAGVLPIYEQYF.

This clone has a count of ten or more. Read sequence stops 3 residues before the CDR3 end, and the germline J gene provides the missing end. The gene calls are TRBV5-4 and TRBJ2-5; 8 bases agree with TRBD1. Trimming took 4 bases from V and 3 from J; bases not matched to a gene: 5. The CDR3 runs 14 residues. CDR1 is SGHNT, CDR2 YYREEE, per germline (reference sequence). The CDR3 protein is CASSHGGQEETQYF. CDR3 DNA, as far as it was read: TGTGCCAGCAGCCATGGGGGACAGGAAGAGACC.

The sample holds many counts of this clone. CDR3 bases read: TGTGCCAGTAGTGCTACAGCGGGAAGCCTTTCGGACGAG. This gives the protein CASSATAGSLSDE. The entire CDR3 sequence reads CASSATAGSLSDEQYF. The V gene is TRBV19, the J gene TRBJ2-7; 7 nucleotides line up with TRBD2. The CDR3 end falls 3 residues outside the read, so it is completed with the germline J gene. The germline gives CDR1 LNHDA, CDR2 SQIVND (reference sequence). CDR3 length: 16 residues. V lost 5 bases to trimming and J lost 5 bases; unmatched junction nucleotides: 15.